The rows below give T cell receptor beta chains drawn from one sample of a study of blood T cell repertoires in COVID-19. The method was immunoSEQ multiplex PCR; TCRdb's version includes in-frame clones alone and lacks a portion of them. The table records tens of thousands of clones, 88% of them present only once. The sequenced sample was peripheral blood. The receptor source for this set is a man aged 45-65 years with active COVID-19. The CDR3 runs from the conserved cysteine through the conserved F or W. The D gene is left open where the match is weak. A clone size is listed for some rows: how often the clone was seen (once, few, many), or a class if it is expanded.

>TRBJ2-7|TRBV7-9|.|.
CASSSRRGARGEQYF
TGTGCCAGCAGCTCCAGACGGGGGGCTCGGGGCGAGCAGTACTTC
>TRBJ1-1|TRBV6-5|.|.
CASSYGGVGDTEAFF
TGTGCCAGCAGTTATGGCGGGGTTGGGGACACTGAAGCTTTCTTT
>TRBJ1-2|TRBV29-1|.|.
CSVEGADYGYTF
TGCAGCGTTGAAGGCGCGGATTATGGCTACACCTTC
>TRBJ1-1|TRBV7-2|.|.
CASSLFPGNTEAFF
TGTGCCAGCAGCTTATTCCCAGGGAACACTGAAGCTTTCTTT
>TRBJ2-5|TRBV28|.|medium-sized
CASSPMGLEETQYF
TGTGCCAGCAGTCCCATGGGGCTAGAAGAGACCCAGTACTTC
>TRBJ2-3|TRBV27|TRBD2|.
CASSRSAGGVTDTQYF
TGTGCCAGCAGTAGATCAGCGGGGGGGGTCACAGATACGCAGTATTTT
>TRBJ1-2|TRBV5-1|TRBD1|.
CASSLGGTGLNYGYTF
TGCGCCAGCAGCTTGGGAGGGACAGGATTAAACTATGGCTACACCTTC
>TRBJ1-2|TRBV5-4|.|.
CASSLLSNLNYGYTF
TGTGCCAGCAGCTTGTTGAGCAATTTAAACTATGGCTACACCTTC
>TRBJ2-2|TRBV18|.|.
CASSSVPGGTGELFF
TGTGCCAGCTCATCGGTCCCCGGAGGAACCGGGGAGCTGTTTTTT
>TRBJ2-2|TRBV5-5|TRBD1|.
CASRQPGQPRAGELFF
TGTGCCAGCAGGCAACCGGGACAGCCGAGGGCCGGGGAGCTGTTTTTT
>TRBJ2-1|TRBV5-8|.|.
CASSLAKFRYNEQFF
TGTGCCAGCAGCTTGGCCAAATTCCGGTACAATGAGCAGTTCTTC
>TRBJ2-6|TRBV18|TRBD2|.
CASSPPGLGPSGANVLTF
TGTGCCAGCTCACCCCCGGGACTAGGTCCCTCTGGGGCCAACGTCCTGACTTTC
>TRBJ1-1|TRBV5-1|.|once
CASSFGQGEAFF
TGCGCCAGCAGCTTCGGGCAGGGGGAAGCTTTCTTT
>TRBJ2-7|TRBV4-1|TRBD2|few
CASSQGASGAYEQYF
TGCGCCAGCAGCCAAGGCGCTAGCGGTGCCTACGAGCAGTACTTC
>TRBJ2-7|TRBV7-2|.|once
CASSFGGRWSSYEQYF
TGTGCCAGCAGCTTCGGAGGACGCTGGAGCTCCTACGAGCAGTACTTC
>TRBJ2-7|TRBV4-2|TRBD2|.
CASSHSGGGYEQYF
TGTGCCAGCAGCCATAGCGGGGGCGGGTACGAGCAGTACTTC
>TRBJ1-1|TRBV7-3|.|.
CASSLGQNTEAFF
TGTGCCAGCAGCTTGGGACAGAACACTGAAGCTTTCTTT
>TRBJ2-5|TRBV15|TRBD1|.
CATSRDYGQGRETQYF
TGTGCCACCAGCAGAGACTACGGACAGGGTAGGGAGACCCAGTACTTC
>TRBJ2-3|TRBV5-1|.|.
CASSLVGWGPESTDTQYF
TGCGCCAGCAGCTTGGTGGGTTGGGGGCCCGAGAGCACAGATACGCAGTATTTT
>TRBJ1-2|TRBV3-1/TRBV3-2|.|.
CASRPRQIYGYTF
TGTGCCAGCAGGCCTCGACAGATCTATGGCTACACCTTC
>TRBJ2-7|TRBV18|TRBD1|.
CASSRRSGDRQGGLEQYF
TGTGCCAGCTCACGTCGATCTGGAGACAGACAGGGGGGCCTCGAGCAGTACTTC
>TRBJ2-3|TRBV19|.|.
CASSTRWDTQYF
TGTGCCAGTAGTACTCGGTGGGATACGCAGTATTTT
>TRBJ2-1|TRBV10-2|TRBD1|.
CASNWDRGGNEQFF
TGCGCCAGCAATTGGGACAGGGGAGGGAATGAGCAGTTCTTC
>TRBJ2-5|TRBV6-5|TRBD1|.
CASLGQLQETQYF
TGTGCCAGCCTGGGACAGCTCCAAGAGACCCAGTACTTC
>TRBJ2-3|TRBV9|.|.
CASSVASVTDTQYF
TGTGCCAGCAGCGTAGCCTCCGTGACAGATACGCAGTATTTT
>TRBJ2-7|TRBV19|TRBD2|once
CASSIDPGGDEQYF
TGTGCCAGTAGTATAGATCCGGGAGGCGACGAGCAGTACTTC
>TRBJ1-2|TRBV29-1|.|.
CSVDEAAYGYTF
TGCAGCGTTGATGAGGCAGCCTATGGCTACACCTTC
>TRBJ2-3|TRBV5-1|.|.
CASRGEGPPDTQYF
TGCGCCAGCAGGGGTGAGGGCCCCCCAGATACGCAGTATTTT
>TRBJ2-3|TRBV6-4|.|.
CASSDTTSPTDTQYF
TGTGCCAGCAGTGACACAACTAGTCCCACAGATACGCAGTATTTT
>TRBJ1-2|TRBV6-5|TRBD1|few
CASSYRGQGVYGYTF
TGTGCCAGCAGTTACCGGGGACAGGGGGTCTATGGCTACACCTTC
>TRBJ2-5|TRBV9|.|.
CASSPRTAGETQYF
TGTGCCAGCAGCCCACGGACGGCGGGAGAGACCCAGTACTTC
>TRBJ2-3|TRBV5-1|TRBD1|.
CASSRQGGEDTQYF
TGCGCCAGCAGCCGACAGGGGGGAGAAGATACGCAGTATTTT
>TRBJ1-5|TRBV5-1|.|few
CASSLSAGENQPQHF
TGCGCCAGCAGCTTGAGCGCAGGGGAGAATCAGCCCCAGCATTTT
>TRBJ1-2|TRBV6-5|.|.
CASSYSRGNYGYTF
TGTGCCAGCAGTTACTCACGGGGTAACTATGGCTACACCTTC
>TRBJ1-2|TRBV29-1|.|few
CSLPQQGRLGYTF
TGCAGCCTACCCCAACAGGGTCGCCTTGGCTACACCTTC
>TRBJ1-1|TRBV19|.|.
CASSPRGLGGNTEAFF
TGTGCCAGTAGTCCGCGGGGGTTGGGAGGGAACACTGAAGCTTTCTTT
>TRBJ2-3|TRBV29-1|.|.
CSVVSAEVLDTQYF
TGCAGCGTGGTCAGTGCCGAGGTTCTGGATACGCAGTATTTT
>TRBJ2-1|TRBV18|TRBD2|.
CASSPTKTSFEQFF
TGTGCCAGCTCACCGACCAAGACTAGCTTTGAGCAGTTCTTC
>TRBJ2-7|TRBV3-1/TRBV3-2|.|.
CASSPGQPPYEQYF
TGTGCCAGCAGCCCTGGACAACCTCCCTACGAGCAGTACTTC
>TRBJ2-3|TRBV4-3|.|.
CASSQERDSTDTQYF
TGCGCCAGCAGCCAAGAACGGGACTCGACAGATACGCAGTATTTT
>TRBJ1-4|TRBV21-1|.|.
CASSKAGQGGVATNEKLFF
TGTGCCAGCAGCAAAGCGGGACAGGGCGGGGTAGCAACTAATGAAAAACTGTTTTTT
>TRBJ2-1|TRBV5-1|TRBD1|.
CASRPGTGGERTSVFNEQFF
TGCGCCAGCCGTCCCGGGACAGGGGGCGAGAGGACTAGCGTATTCAATGAGCAGTTCTTC
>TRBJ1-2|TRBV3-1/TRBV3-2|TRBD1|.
CASSQLFGTGQDTF
TGTGCCAGCAGCCAATTATTCGGTACCGGACAGGATACCTTC
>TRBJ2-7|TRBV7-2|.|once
CASSFRWENEQYF
TGTGCCAGCAGCTTCCGTTGGGAGAACGAGCAGTACTTC
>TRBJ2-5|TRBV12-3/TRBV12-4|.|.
CASSPELQETQYF
TGTGCCAGCAGCCCCGAGCTCCAAGAGACCCAGTACTTC
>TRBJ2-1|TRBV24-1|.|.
CATSDPSYRSAYNEQFF
TGTGCCACCAGTGATCCAAGCTACCGAAGCGCATACAATGAGCAGTTCTTC
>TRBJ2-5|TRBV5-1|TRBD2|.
CASRTSGGTETQYF
TGCGCCAGCAGGACGAGCGGGGGGACGGAGACCCAGTACTTC
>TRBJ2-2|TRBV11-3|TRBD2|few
CASSLRSSGGTGELFF
TGTGCCAGCAGCTTAAGGAGTAGCGGGGGCACCGGGGAGCTGTTTTTT
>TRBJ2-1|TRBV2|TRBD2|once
CAILIGTSGTFSYNEQFF
TGTGCCATCCTTATAGGGACTAGCGGGACCTTCTCCTACAATGAGCAGTTCTTC
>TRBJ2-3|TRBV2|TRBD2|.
CASRRLAGGRDTQYF
TGTGCCAGCAGGAGGCTAGCGGGGGGGCGTGATACGCAGTATTTT
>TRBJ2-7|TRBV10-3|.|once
CAIRGLGEQYF
TGTGCCATCAGGGGCCTTGGTGAGCAGTACTTC
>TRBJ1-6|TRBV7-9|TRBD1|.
CASSSGQGNSPLHF
TGTGCCAGCAGCTCCGGACAGGGGAACTCACCCCTCCACTTT
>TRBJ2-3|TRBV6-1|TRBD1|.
CASSEETGGRDTQYF
TGTGCCAGCAGTGAAGAGACAGGGGGCAGGGATACGCAGTATTTT
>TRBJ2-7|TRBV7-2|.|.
CASSLTSRANEQYF
TGTGCCAGCAGCTTAACTTCGAGGGCTAACGAGCAGTACTTC
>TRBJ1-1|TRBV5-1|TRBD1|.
CASSLTQGDTEAFF
TGCGCCAGCAGCTTGACTCAGGGGGACACTGAAGCTTTCTTT
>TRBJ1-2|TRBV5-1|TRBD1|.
CASSLEGTAYGYTF
TGCGCCAGCAGCCTGGAGGGGACAGCGTATGGCTACACCTTC